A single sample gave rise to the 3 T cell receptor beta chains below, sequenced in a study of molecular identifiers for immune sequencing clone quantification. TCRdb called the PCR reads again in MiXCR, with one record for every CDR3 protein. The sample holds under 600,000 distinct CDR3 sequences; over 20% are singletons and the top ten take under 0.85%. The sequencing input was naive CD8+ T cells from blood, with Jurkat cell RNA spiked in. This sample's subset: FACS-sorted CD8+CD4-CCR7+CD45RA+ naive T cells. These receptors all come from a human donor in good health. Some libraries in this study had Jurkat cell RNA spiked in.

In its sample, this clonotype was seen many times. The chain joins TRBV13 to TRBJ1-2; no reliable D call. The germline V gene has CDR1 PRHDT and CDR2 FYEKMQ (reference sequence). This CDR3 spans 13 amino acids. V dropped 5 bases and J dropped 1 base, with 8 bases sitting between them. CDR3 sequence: CASSSSINYGYTF. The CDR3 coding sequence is TGTGCCAGCAGCAGCAGTATTAACTATGGCTACACCTTC. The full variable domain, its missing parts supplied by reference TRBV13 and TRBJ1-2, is AAGVIQSPRHLIKEKRETATLKCYPIPRHDTVYWYQQGPGQDPQFLISFYEKMQSDKGSIPDRFSAQQFSDYHSELNMSSLELGDSALYFCASSSSINYGYTFGSGTRLTVV.

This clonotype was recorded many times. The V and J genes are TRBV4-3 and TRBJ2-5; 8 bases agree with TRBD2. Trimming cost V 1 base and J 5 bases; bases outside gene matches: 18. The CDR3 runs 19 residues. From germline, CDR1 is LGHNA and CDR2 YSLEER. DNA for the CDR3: TGCGCCAGCAGCCAAGCCCTAGTTCGAGCGGGAGCGGCCGTGGAGACCCAGTACTTC. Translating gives CASSQALVRAGAAVETQYF.

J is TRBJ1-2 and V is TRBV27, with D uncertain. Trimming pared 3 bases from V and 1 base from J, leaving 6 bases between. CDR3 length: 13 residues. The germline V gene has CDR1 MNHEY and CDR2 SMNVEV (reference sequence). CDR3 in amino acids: CASSFYSNYGYTF. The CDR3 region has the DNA TGTGCCAGCAGTTTTTACAGTAACTATGGCTACACCTTC.